Each of the 23 T cell receptor beta chains below was sequenced from the same sample in a study of vaccination and CD4 T cells after COVID-19. These receptors have no identified antigens. Treatment noted: approximately 11-day PBMC culture with coronavirus spike peptide pools or control peptides (ViraFEST assay). The Oncomine TCR Beta short-read assay was applied to DNA of cultured CD4+ T cells. TCRdb redid the calling of the PCR reads with MiXCR, one entry per CDR3 protein. The repertoire holds some 20,000 distinct CDR3 sequences, with around 52% as singletons. Material for sequencing was CD4+ T cells from blood, cultured in vitro. Every receptor here comes from a human donor who had recovered from COVID-19.

The rearrangement joins TRBV12-3 or TRBV12-4 to TRBJ1-1; the D gene is possibly TRBD1 (6 bases). The CDR3 totals 18 residues. Trimming pared 3 bases from V and 4 bases from J, leaving 24 bases between. The CDR3 region is CASSFPQGVAKRVTEAFF. The CDR3 bases are TGTGCCAGCAGTTTTCCACAGGGCGTCGCGAAGAGGGTCACTGAAGCTTTCTTT.

The table lists this clonotype with a few counts. The V and J genes are TRBV7-2 and TRBJ1-5; the D gene is possibly TRBD1 (5 bases). Trimming took 1 base from V and 4 from J, leaving 11 bases between them. The CDR3 is 15 amino acids. In germline, CDR1 is SGHTA, CDR2 FQGNSA. The CDR3 DNA sequence: TGTGCCAGCAGCTTAGGTGTCAGGGAAAATCAGCCCCAGCATTTT. This translates into CASSLGVRENQPQHF.

This clonotype was counted a single time. This chain connects TRBV11-2 to TRBJ2-5; D is possibly TRBD2 (5 bases). CDR1 SGHAT and CDR2 FQNNGV come from the germline V gene. V lost 1 base and J 2 bases, leaving 14 bases between the germline ends. The CDR3 sequence is 16 residues long. CDR3 sequence: CASSLVPRGRQETQYF. The CDR3 DNA reads TGTGCCAGCAGCTTAGTCCCCCGGGGTCGGCAAGAGACCCAGTACTTC.

The J gene is TRBJ2-1, the V gene TRBV20-1, with TRBD2 identical over 12 bases. V shed 4 bases and J 2 bases; nucleotides not matched to a gene: 0. Germline lookup yields CDR1 DFQATT and CDR2 SNEGSKA (reference sequence). The CDR3 is made up of 14 amino acids. As DNA, the CDR3 is TGCAGTGCTACTAGCGGGAGGGCCTACAATGAGCAGTTCTTC. It yields the protein CSATSGRAYNEQFF.

The chain is built from TRBV4-1 and TRBJ2-3, with 9 bases matching TRBD2. The CDR3 is 17 amino acids. Germline V gene data show CDR1 as MGHRA and CDR2 as YSYEKL. With V trimmed by 0 bases and J by 7 bases, 11 bases remained unmatched. The CDR3 loop reads CASSQDRASGNLNTQYF. In nucleotides, the CDR3 is TGCGCCAGCAGCCAAGACAGGGCTAGCGGGAACTTAAATACGCAGTATTTT.

The CDR3 spells CASSFGDREGSDIQYF. The CDR3 bases are TGTGCCAGCAGCTTTGGCGACAGGGAGGGGAGTGACATTCAGTACTTC. This chain connects TRBV7-9 to TRBJ2-4; D is perhaps TRBD1 or TRBD2 (7 bases each). Germline V gives CDR1 SEHNR, CDR2 FQNEAQ (reference sequence). V was trimmed by 3 bases and J by 8 bases, leaving 20 bases between them. The CDR3 contains 16 residues. The full variable domain, its missing parts supplied by reference TRBV7-9 and TRBJ2-4, is DTGVSQNPRHKITKRGQNVTFRCDPISEHNRLYWYRQTLGQGPEFLTYFQNEAQLEKSRLLSDRFSAERPKGSFSTLEIQRTEQGDSAMYLCASSFGDREGSDIQYFGAGTRLSVL.

This clonotype was seen a handful of times. The chain employs TRBV7-2 and TRBJ2-5; TRBD2 matches 14 bases. The CDR3 contains 16 residues. Germline values: CDR1 SGHTA, CDR2 FQGNSA. V trimming: 4 bases; J trimming: 9 bases; junction bases outside the gene matches: 10. CDR3 DNA: TGTGCCAGCAGCTCATCCGGGACTAGCGGGAGTTCAGCCCAGTACTTC. The encoded protein is CASSSSGTSGSSAQYF.

The gene calls are TRBV19 and TRBJ2-3; 8 bases agree with TRBD1. The germline gives CDR1 LNHDA, CDR2 SQIVND (reference sequence). This CDR3 is built from 13 residues. After removal of 4 bases from V and 3 bases from J, the junction contained 0 bases not matched to a gene. The CDR3 sequence: CASSRQGTDTQYF. DNA of the CDR3: TGTGCCAGTAGTAGACAGGGGACAGATACGCAGTATTTT.

This clonotype was observed a few times. The chain employs TRBV15 and TRBJ1-2, with no clear D. Germline V gives CDR1 LNHNV, CDR2 YYDKDF (reference sequence). The ends were cut back, 0 bases at V and 10 bases at J, with 15 bases in the middle. This CDR3 is 14 amino acids long. The CDR3 here is CATSRDQQESFYTF. CDR3 sequence (DNA): TGTGCCACCAGCAGAGATCAGCAGGAGTCGTTCTACACCTTC. The whole variable domain, remainder taken from reference TRBV15 and TRBJ1-2, is DAMVIQNPRYQVTQFGKPVTLSCSQTLNHNVMYWYQQKSSQAPKLLFHYYDKDFNNEADTPDNFQSRRPNTSFCFLDIRSPGLGDTAMYLCATSRDQQESFYTFGSGTRLTVV.

V is TRBV20-1 and J is TRBJ2-3; TRBD2 agrees at 7 bases. The CDR3 has 13 amino acids. The germline gives CDR1 DFQATT, CDR2 SNEGSKA (reference sequence). J lost 1 base, V lost 7 bases, and 5 bases had no gene match. CDR3 loop: CSGWAGGTDTQYF. The CDR3 DNA reads TGCAGTGGCTGGGCGGGAGGCACAGATACGCAGTATTTT.

By sample share, this clonotype is medium-sized. V is TRBV7-2 and J is TRBJ1-5; D unclear. The CDR3 sequence is 13 residues long. CDR1 is SGHTA and CDR2 is FQGNSA in the germline V gene. V was clipped by 2 bases and J by 2 bases, with 4 bases between them. CDR3 sequence reads: CASSLRGNQPQHF. The CDR3 bases are TGTGCCAGCAGCTTACGTGGCAATCAGCCCCAGCATTTT.

The rearrangement uses TRBV6-1 and TRBJ1-2, with a possible D match to TRBD1 (5 bases). Per the germline V gene, CDR1 is MNHNS and CDR2 is SASEGT. With 5 bases removed from V and 6 bases from J, the gap between germline ends came to 19 bases. The CDR3 loop spans 15 amino acids. In DNA form, the CDR3 reads TGTGCCAGCAGTCCCGGGTGGGGGGTGTTCAATGGCTACACCTTC. Translation: CASSPGWGVFNGYTF.

V usage is TRBV2 and J usage is TRBJ2-1, with D possibly being TRBD1 (6 bases). Germline V CDR1 and CDR2: SNHLY, FYNNEI. The germline V and J ends were trimmed by 2 bases and 7 bases, with 9 bases remaining between them. The CDR3 has 13 residues. The CDR3 protein is CASSEQGRNEQFF. The DNA of the CDR3 is TGTGCCAGCAGTGAACAGGGGCGGAATGAGCAGTTCTTC.

The CDR3 reads CASSLAETYEQYF. The CDR3 coding sequence is TGTGCCAGCAGCTTAGCCGAAACCTACGAGCAGTACTTC. This sequence joins TRBV7-2 and TRBJ2-7, with D hard to call. Trimming cost V 0 bases and J 2 bases, with 5 bases left between them. The germline V gene encodes CDR1 SGHTA and CDR2 FQGNSA. CDR3 length: 13 residues.

For the CDR3, the DNA is TGTGCTAGTGCCCTCGGACAGTATAGCAATCAGCCCCAGCATTTT. This sequence encodes CASALGQYSNQPQHF. V usage is TRBV12-5 and J usage is TRBJ1-5, with D possibly TRBD1 on 6 matching bases. V was shortened by 7 bases and J by 0 bases, with 13 bases between the two germline ends. Per germline, CDR1 LGHNT and CDR2 FRNRAP. CDR3 length: 15 amino acids.

The chain has TRBV14 and TRBJ2-1; no definite D call. Germline values: CDR1 SGHDN, CDR2 FVKESK. Trimming cost V 5 bases and J 0 bases, with 5 bases left between them. The CDR3 loop spans 13 amino acids. DNA for the CDR3: TGTGCCAGCAGCACGAACTCCTACAATGAGCAGTTCTTC. Amino acid sequence: CASSTNSYNEQFF. The variable domain in full, with the rest retrieved from reference TRBV14 and TRBJ2-1, is EAGVTQFPSHSVIEKGQTVTLRCDPISGHDNLYWYRRVMGKEIKFLLHFVKESKQDESGMPNNRFLAERTGGTYSTLKVQPAELEDSGVYFCASSTNSYNEQFFGPGTRLTVL.

The J gene is TRBJ1-1, the V gene TRBV5-6, with D possibly TRBD1 on 5 matching bases. V was pared by 0 bases and J by 7 bases, with 19 bases between. The CDR3 has 16 residues. Germline CDR1 reads SGHDT; CDR2 reads YYEEEE. The CDR3 spells CASSLGQTRQWGEAFF. CDR3 DNA: TGTGCCAGCAGCTTGGGACAGACGAGGCAGTGGGGTGAAGCTTTCTTT.

This clonotype was detected only a few times. The J gene is TRBJ2-3, the V gene TRBV10-1, with D unresolved. This CDR3 region has 15 residues. The V gene lost 3 bases and the J gene lost 4 bases, with 14 bases spanning the gap. Germline V lookup: CDR1 WNHNN, CDR2 SYGVQD (reference sequence). DNA for the CDR3: TGCGCCAGCAGTGACCACTTGACCGCACCAGATACGCAGTATTTT. This translates into CASSDHLTAPDTQYF.

The chain is built from TRBV11-2 and TRBJ1-2; D possibly corresponds to TRBD1 (5 bases). The germline V and J ends were trimmed by 3 bases and 7 bases, with 12 bases remaining between them. Germline assignment: CDR1 SGHAT and CDR2 FQNNGV. The CDR3 length is 13 residues. The CDR3 sequence: CASSFPRRVGYTF. CDR3 bases: TGTGCCAGCAGCTTCCCCCGCAGGGTTGGCTACACCTTC.

The chain joins TRBV6-1 to TRBJ1-2; the match to TRBD1 covers 8 bases. The CDR3 runs 14 residues. Germline CDR1 reads MNHNS; CDR2 reads SASEGT. The V segment lost 3 bases and the J segment 5 bases; nucleotides outside the gene matches: 5. CDR3 residues: CASSDRGLVYGYTF. In DNA form, the CDR3 reads TGTGCCAGCAGTGACAGGGGGCTAGTATATGGCTACACCTTC.

The chain employs TRBV7-2 and TRBJ2-2; TRBD2 matches 10 bases. Germline CDR1 is SGHTA and CDR2 is FQGNSA. J was trimmed by 3 bases and V by 4 bases; bases with no gene match: 2. The length of the CDR3 is 15 residues. DNA of the CDR3: TGTGCCAGCAGCTCCGGACTAGCGGACACCGGGGAGCTGTTTTTT. Its translation is CASSSGLADTGELFF.

This clonotype has a handful of counts. The V and J genes are TRBV28 and TRBJ1-2, with 9 bases identical to TRBD1. The germline gives CDR1 MDHEN, CDR2 SYDVKM. The CDR3 is 15 residues long. J gave up 4 bases and V 2 bases, and 5 bases lay outside the gene matches. CDR3 sequence reads: CASSLGGTGSYGYTF. The CDR3 DNA reads TGTGCCAGCAGTTTAGGCGGGACAGGGTCCTATGGCTACACCTTC.

The V and J genes are TRBV7-8 and TRBJ2-7; 8 bases are shared with TRBD2. Germline CDR1 and CDR2: SGHVS and FQNEAQ. V shed 4 bases, J shed 3 bases, and the junction held 14 bases outside the gene matches. CDR3 length: 17 residues. CDR3 in DNA: TGTGCCAGCAGCTACAACCCGGGACTAGTTGCTTTCTACGAGCAGTACTTC. Translated: CASSYNPGLVAFYEQYF.